Shown below are 23 T cell receptor beta chains from a single sample sequenced in a study of shared clonotypes between healthy human individuals. Assay used: immunoSEQ multiplex PCR; TCRdb lists only in-frame clones, some missing. The sample holds some 1,100,000 clones, approximately 80% seen once. Sequenced material: memory CD4+ T cells from PBMCs. The subset denotes: CD45RA-negative fraction. The receptors stem from a man aged 18 to 30 in good health. Some clones in this sample may be carry-over from other donors' samples.

CDR3 bases: TGTGCCAGCAGCTGGACAGTAGCTAACTATGGCTACACCTTC. The encoded protein is CASSWTVANYGYTF. The V and J genes are TRBV7-2 and TRBJ1-2, with D perhaps TRBD1 (6 bases). V lost 4 bases and J lost 0, with 9 bases in between. Germline V CDR1 and CDR2: SGHTA, FQGNSA. The CDR3 length is 14 residues.

The CDR3 DNA follows: TGTGCCTGGACCCCAAGTGGGCTAGCGGGGGATGAGCAGTTCTTC. Protein product: CAWTPSGLAGDEQFF. This chain joins TRBV30 and TRBJ2-1; 10 positions match TRBD2. The CDR3 runs 15 residues. Germline V CDR1 and CDR2: GTSNPN, SVGIG (reference sequence). With 4 bases clipped from V and 8 bases from J, the junction kept 11 bases outside the gene matches.

This clone was seen just once. Within the sample, other DNA sequences also encode this same CDR3. The J gene is TRBJ1-4, the V gene TRBV28; the D is unclear. V was trimmed by 5 bases and J by 7 bases, leaving 8 bases between them. CDR3 length equals 12 residues. The V gene's germline CDR1 is MDHEN and CDR2 SYDVKM. The CDR3: CASSASREKLFF. CDR3 coding DNA: TGTGCCAGCAGTGCCTCGCGTGAAAAACTGTTTTTT.

This clone came up a few times. The chain recombines TRBV19 with TRBJ1-3; D gene uncertain. The germline V gene has CDR1 LNHDA and CDR2 SQIVND (reference sequence). Trimming removed 4 bases from V and 0 bases from J, with 13 bases in between. The CDR3 is 16 amino acids. Here the CDR3 DNA reads TGTGCCAGTAGTACAACCGGGATCCCCTCTGGAAACACCATATATTTT. It specifies CASSTTGIPSGNTIYF.

This clone appeared once. The rearrangement links TRBV7-9 to TRBJ1-5, with D tentatively TRBD1 (5 bases). CDR3 length: 16 residues. CDR1 is SEHNR and CDR2 is FQNEAQ in the germline V gene (reference sequence). Trimming cost V 1 base and J 6 bases, with 16 bases left between them. Here the CDR3 reads CASSLGRAGLSQPQHF. DNA for the CDR3: TGTGCCAGCAGCTTAGGGCGGGCAGGGCTGAGTCAGCCCCAGCATTTT.

V gene TRBV7-8 combines with J gene TRBJ2-1; TRBD1 is a possible D gene (6 bases). The CDR3 loop spans 15 amino acids. Looked up from germline, CDR1 is SGHVS and CDR2 is FQNEAQ. V was cut by 5 bases and J by 3 bases, with 14 bases left in between. Here the CDR3 DNA reads TGTGCCAGCAGCATGGGACACCCAGACTACAATGAGCAGTTCTTC. As protein: CASSMGHPDYNEQFF.

The rearrangement links TRBV11-3 to TRBJ2-1; D may match TRBD1 or TRBD2 (5 bases each). V was trimmed by 5 bases and J by 2 bases, leaving 10 bases between them. The V gene's germline CDR1 is SGHNT and CDR2 YENEEA. This CDR3 region has 14 residues. The CDR3 DNA sequence: TGTGCCAGCAGCCCGAGGGGTACCTACAATGAGCAGTTCTTC. Its protein product is CASSPRGTYNEQFF.

The rearrangement uses TRBV5-4 and TRBJ2-2, with D uncertain. CDR3 size: 13 residues. Trimming took off 4 bases at V and 6 bases at J, with 10 bases between the two ends. CDR1 is SGHNT, CDR2 YYREEE, per germline (reference sequence). This chain's CDR3 is CASSRVYAGELFF. Here the CDR3 DNA reads TGTGCCAGCAGCAGGGTGTATGCCGGGGAGCTGTTTTTT.

This clone was counted only a few times. CDR3 amino acids: CASSLPMGDRGRKLFF. CDR3 sequence (DNA): TGTGCCAGCAGTCTACCTATGGGGGACAGGGGGCGCAAACTGTTTTTT. The rearrangement links TRBV7-8 to TRBJ1-4; 12 nucleotides match TRBD1. Per germline, CDR1 SGHVS and CDR2 FQNEAQ. The length of the CDR3 is 16 residues. V trimming: 6 bases; J trimming: 11 bases; junction bases outside the gene matches: 13.

V usage is TRBV6-1 and J usage is TRBJ2-2; either TRBD1 or TRBD2 may supply D (5 bases each). The ends were cut back, 2 bases at V and 0 bases at J, with 10 bases in the middle. Germline V CDR1 and CDR2: MNHNS, SASEGT. The CDR3 has 16 residues. The CDR3 spells CASSETWGPNTGELFF. As DNA, the CDR3 is TGTGCCAGCAGTGAAACGTGGGGACCGAACACCGGGGAGCTGTTTTTT.

J is TRBJ2-7 and V is TRBV28; D gene ambiguous. Trimming pared 4 bases from V and 0 bases from J, leaving 13 bases between. The CDR3 covers 15 residues. Germline assignment: CDR1 MDHEN and CDR2 SYDVKM. CDR3 in amino acids: CASSSRRQSSYEQYF. The CDR3 coding sequence is TGTGCCAGCAGTTCACGACGGCAAAGCTCCTACGAGCAGTACTTC.

The V call is TRBV28, the J call TRBJ1-2; no firm D call. V was shortened by 6 bases and J by 6 bases, with 14 bases between the two germline ends. This CDR3 comprises 13 residues. Germline CDR1 reads MDHEN; CDR2 reads SYDVKM. The CDR3 here is CASRLLRANGYTF. The CDR3 DNA is TGTGCCAGCAGACTGCTGAGGGCGAATGGCTACACCTTC.

The V and J genes are TRBV28 and TRBJ2-7, with D hard to call. The germline V gene encodes CDR1 MDHEN and CDR2 SYDVKM. The CDR3 totals 12 residues. The V end lost 5 bases, the J end lost 2 bases, and 7 bases lay between the germline ends. This CDR3 is CASSPKPYEQYF. The CDR3 nucleotides are TGTGCCAGCAGTCCTAAACCCTACGAGCAGTACTTC.

This clone turned up a few times. The V call is TRBV18, the J call TRBJ1-5; 8 nucleotides match TRBD1. CDR3 length: 14 amino acids. Germline loops: CDR1 KGHSH, CDR2 LQKENI. The junction had 6 bases not matched to a gene; V was cut back by 6 bases and J by 5 bases. The CDR3 loop reads CASSATTGDQPQHF. The CDR3, as DNA: TGTGCCAGCTCCGCCACGACAGGGGATCAGCCCCAGCATTTT.

This sequence joins TRBV7-2 and TRBJ1-1; tentative D call: TRBD1 (5 bases). V lost 4 bases to trimming and J lost 4 bases, with 7 bases between them. Germline values: CDR1 SGHTA, CDR2 FQGNSA. CDR3 size: 12 residues. CDR3 coding DNA: TGTGCCAGCAGCTCAGGGCCCACTGAAGCTTTCTTT. Translation: CASSSGPTEAFF.

The chain combines TRBV18 with TRBJ1-1; D remains ambiguous. Looked up from germline, CDR1 is KGHSH and CDR2 is LQKENI. Deletions cut 1 base from V and 0 bases from J, with 6 bases between. This CDR3 contains 14 residues. CDR3 sequence reads: CASSPRRMNTEAFF. CDR3 bases: TGTGCCAGCTCACCACGACGGATGAACACTGAAGCTTTCTTT.

This clone has a handful of counts. This sample also contains other DNA sequences that code for the same CDR3. The CDR3 sequence: CASSYSNQPQHF. CDR3 bases: TGTGCCAGTTCTTATAGCAATCAGCCCCAGCATTTT. The chain combines TRBV5-8 with TRBJ1-5; D call uncertain. V was cut by 8 bases and J by 0 bases, with 6 bases left in between. Per germline, CDR1 SGHTS and CDR2 YDEGEE. The CDR3 is 12 amino acids.

This clone was seen a single time. The chain carries TRBV19 and TRBJ2-1, with TRBD2 identical over 11 bases. V trimming: 7 bases; J trimming: 7 bases; junction bases outside the gene matches: 12. CDR1 is LNHDA and CDR2 is SQIVND in the germline V gene (reference sequence). The CDR3 has 16 amino acids. CDR3 protein: CASTKGSSGRLNEQFF. The CDR3 nucleotides read TGTGCCAGTACCAAAGGGTCTAGCGGGAGGTTGAATGAGCAGTTCTTC. Supplemented by reference TRBV19 and TRBJ2-1, the full variable domain reads DGGITQSPKYLFRKEGQNVTLSCEQNLNHDAMYWYRQDPGQGLRLIYYSQIVNDFQKGDIAEGYSVSREKKESFPLTVTSAQKNPTAFYLCASTKGSSGRLNEQFFGPGTRLTVL.

This clone was counted a single time. V is TRBV12-2 and J is TRBJ2-3. TRBV12-2 represents a pseudogene. The CDR3 is made up of 17 amino acids. The CDR3 spells CASRLVPGQSPTDTQYF. The CDR3 DNA reads TGTGCAAGTCGCTTAGTTCCCGGGCAAAGTCCCACAGATACGCAGTATTTT.

CDR3 in DNA: TGCGCCAGCAGCGTGGGACTAGCGGGAGGGCCTAGCGACGAGCAGTACTTC. The encoded protein is CASSVGLAGGPSDEQYF. V is TRBV5-1 and J is TRBJ2-7; 16 bases align to TRBD2. Germline V gene sequence: CDR1 SGHRS, CDR2 YFSETQ. Germline trimming cut 4 bases from V and 5 bases from J; bases unmatched to any gene: 9. There are 17 residues in the CDR3.

To note about this clone: The sample carries other DNA sequences with the same CDR3. The chain carries TRBV28 and TRBJ1-2; TRBD1 matches at 7 bases. The CDR3 is made up of 13 amino acids. The V segment lost 6 bases and the J segment 2 bases; nucleotides outside the gene matches: 3. Germline V gene lookup returns CDR1 MDHEN and CDR2 SYDVKM. CDR3 residues: CASRPGQNYGYTF. CDR3 nucleotide sequence: TGTGCCAGCAGACCGGGACAGAACTATGGCTACACCTTC.

The chain employs TRBV7-2 and TRBJ1-4, with D perhaps TRBD1 (5 bases). From germline, CDR1 is SGHTA and CDR2 FQGNSA. Trimming took off 3 bases at V and 7 bases at J, with 15 bases between the two ends. The CDR3 sequence is 15 residues long. The CDR3 here is CASSFSRGTLEKLFF. CDR3 in DNA: TGTGCCAGCAGCTTTTCGCGGGGGACTCTTGAAAAACTGTTTTTT. Based on the CDR3 plus reference TRBV7-2 and TRBJ1-4, the full variable domain is GAGVSQSPSNKVTEKGKDVELRCDPISGHTALYWYRQSLGQGLEFLIYFQGNSAPDKSGLPSDRFSAERTGGSVSTLTIQRTQQEDSAVYLCASSFSRGTLEKLFFGSGTQLSVL.

The gene calls are TRBV11-2 and TRBJ1-2; 8 bases are a match to TRBD1. The V and J ends lost 4 bases and 0 bases, in that order; junction bases with no gene match: 4. CDR1 is SGHAT and CDR2 is FQNNGV in the germline V gene. The CDR3 loop spans 15 amino acids. As DNA, the CDR3 is TGTGCCAGCAGCTACGCAGGGGGCTCTAACTATGGCTACACCTTC. It encodes CASSYAGGSNYGYTF.